Following are 24 T cell receptor beta chains from one sample sequenced in a study of metastatic and nonmetastatic thyroid tumors. MiXCR reprocessed the PCR reads for TCRdb. The data hold tens of thousands of clones, with more than 14% observed a single time. Thyroid surgery was performed in patients who had received no treatment beforehand. Sequencing was done on a sample of blood. Source of these receptors: a male donor with papillary thyroid cancer or a benign thyroid nodule (not recorded which). Some clones in this sample may be carry-over from other donors' samples.

Concerning this clone: Just one base apart from a much larger clone, this may be a read error. The V call is TRBV12-3 or TRBV12-4, the J call TRBJ1-5, with D perhaps TRBD1 (5 bases). The V end was cut by 3 bases, the J end by 5 bases, with 11 bases between. The CDR3 sequence is 14 residues long. The CDR3 nucleotides are TGTGCCAGCAGTTTTTGGGGGTTAGATCAGCCCCAGCATTTT. Translation gives CASSFWGLDQPQHF.

This clone showed up many times. This rearrangement joins TRBV4-1 to TRBJ1-2; no clear D gene. The V gene's germline CDR1 is MGHRA and CDR2 YSYEKL. The V end was cut by 1 base, the J end by 6 bases, with 21 bases between. The CDR3 extends over 17 amino acids. The CDR3 nucleotides are TGCGCCAGCAGCCAAGGGGCGGTCGGAGATCCCCTTAATGGCTACACCTTC. Encoded protein: CASSQGAVGDPLNGYTF.

This clone was recorded at least ten times. The chain employs TRBV7-8 and TRBJ2-1; D call uncertain. CDR3 length: 14 residues. Germline loops: CDR1 SGHVS, CDR2 FQNEAQ. The ends were cut back, 0 bases at V and 7 bases at J, with 10 bases in the middle. The CDR3 nucleotides are TGTGCCAGCAGCTTAGCGCGTATAAGTAATGAGCAGTTCTTC. Its translation is CASSLARISNEQFF.

This clone counts as medium-sized. The chain uses TRBV6-6 and TRBJ1-2; no clear D gene. Germline V gives CDR1 MNHNY, CDR2 SVGAGI (reference sequence). The V end lost 0 bases, the J end lost 2 bases, and 10 bases lay between the germline ends. The CDR3 is 15 residues long. The CDR3 loop is CASSYSSGRNYGYTF. CDR3 nucleotide sequence: TGTGCCAGCAGTTACTCTTCGGGCAGAAACTATGGCTACACCTTC.

Many counts were recorded for this clone. J is TRBJ2-7 and V is TRBV11-3; D is uncertain. The CDR3 sequence is 12 residues long. Trimming removed 2 bases from V and 4 bases from J, with 6 bases in between. Germline CDR1 is SGHNT and CDR2 is YENEEA. Here the CDR3 reads CASSLKTYEQYF. The CDR3 DNA sequence: TGTGCCAGCAGCTTAAAGACTTACGAGCAGTACTTC.

This clone came up many times. The rearrangement links TRBV12-3 or TRBV12-4 to TRBJ1-5; TRBD1 might be the D (5 bases). CDR3 length equals 14 residues. V was trimmed by 3 bases and J by 5 bases, leaving 11 bases between them. The CDR3 DNA sequence: TGTGCCAGCAGTTTTTGGGGGGTAGATCAGCCCCAGCATTTT. Amino acid sequence: CASSFWGVDQPQHF.

Many counts were recorded for this clone. This chain connects TRBV19 to TRBJ2-7, with TRBD1 matching 7 bases. The V segment lost 3 bases and the J segment 2 bases; nucleotides outside the gene matches: 4. Germline V lookup: CDR1 LNHDA, CDR2 SQIVND (reference sequence). The CDR3 consists of 14 residues. CDR3: CASSIGQETYEQYF. CDR3 coding DNA: TGTGCCAGTAGTATCGGACAGGAGACCTACGAGCAGTACTTC. The variable domain in full, completed from reference TRBV19 and TRBJ2-7, reads DGGITQSPKYLFRKEGQNVTLSCEQNLNHDAMYWYRQDPGQGLRLIYYSQIVNDFQKGDIAEGYSVSREKKESFPLTVTSAQKNPTAFYLCASSIGQETYEQYFGPGTRLTVT.

This clone was seen many times. The chain employs TRBV11-2 and TRBJ2-3, with D possibly being TRBD2 (6 bases). CDR3 size: 16 residues. Germline-derived CDR1 and CDR2 are SGHAT and FQNNGV. V was trimmed by 5 bases and J by 0 bases, leaving 15 bases between them. CDR3 amino acids: CASSRNLGGSTDTQYF. For the CDR3, the DNA is TGTGCCAGCAGCCGTAACCTGGGGGGAAGCACAGATACGCAGTATTTT.

The genes are TRBV2 and TRBJ2-3; D is uncertain. The CDR3 is made up of 18 amino acids. Between the trimmed V and J ends, which lost 0 bases and 0 bases, there was a span of 16 bases. CDR1 and CDR2 (germline): SNHLY, FYNNEI. CDR3 residues: CASSEAVVSGASTDTQYF. For the CDR3, the DNA is TGTGCCAGCAGTGAAGCGGTGGTGTCGGGTGCTAGCACAGATACGCAGTATTTT.

This clone was recorded at least ten times. This sample also contains other DNA sequences that code for the same CDR3. The chain has TRBV9 and TRBJ1-3, with D maybe TRBD1 (5 bases). Trimming left V 4 bases short and J 0 bases short, with 17 bases between. CDR3 length: 17 residues. Germline-derived CDR1 and CDR2 are SGDLS and YYNGEE. CDR3 in amino acids: CASSPGGGGDSGNTIYF. The CDR3 nucleotides read TGTGCCAGCAGCCCGGGGGGGGGGGGTGACTCTGGAAACACCATATATTTT.

Many counts were recorded for this clone. The chain employs TRBV20-1 and TRBJ2-5, with D tentatively TRBD1 or TRBD2 (5 bases each). The length of the CDR3 is 12 residues. Germline V gives CDR1 DFQATT, CDR2 SNEGSKA (reference sequence). The V gene lost 3 bases and the J gene lost 4 bases, with 9 bases spanning the gap. CDR3 loop: CSASGTVETQYF. DNA of the CDR3: TGCAGTGCTAGCGGGACGGTAGAGACCCAGTACTTC.

In this sample, this clone turned up a few times. The chain uses TRBV6-1 and TRBJ2-3, with 15 bases that match TRBD2. The CDR3 is made up of 17 amino acids. Germline loops: CDR1 MNHNS, CDR2 SASEGT. J was trimmed by 7 bases and V by 6 bases; bases with no gene match: 11. Here the CDR3 DNA reads TGTGCCAGCAGCTCGTTGGGACTAGCGGGGGGAGGAAATACGCAGTATTTT. The encoded protein is CASSSLGLAGGGNTQYF.

By sample fraction, this clone is medium-sized. This chain links TRBV6-1 with TRBJ2-7, with TRBD1 identical over 10 bases. The germline gives CDR1 MNHNS, CDR2 SASEGT. This CDR3 spans 14 amino acids. V was clipped by 8 bases and J by 6 bases; unmatched bases: 10. The CDR3 DNA is TGTGCCAGCTGGCGGGGACAGGGGAGCGGCGAGCAGTACTTC. Encoded protein: CASWRGQGSGEQYF.

This clone was detected a few times. This may come from a read error, since a much larger clone is one base off. The chain carries TRBV29-1 and TRBJ1-2, with 8 bases matching TRBD1. Unmatched junction bases numbered 12, after V lost 8 bases and J lost 7 bases. CDR1 SQVTM and CDR2 ANQGSEA come from the germline V gene. The CDR3 runs 13 residues. The CDR3 protein is CSSLGQVLGGYTF. CDR3 coding DNA: TGCAGCTCCCTGGGACAGGTCCTCGGTGGCTACACCTTC.

This clone was recorded at least ten times. One junction end does not reproduce the germline sequence, and a read error may be involved. The chain combines TRBV7-3 with TRBJ2-7; 8 positions match TRBD2. CDR1 and CDR2 from the germline V gene are SGHTA and FQGTGA. The CDR3 has 15 residues. The CDR3 DNA reads TGTGCCAGCAGCACCGCACCGGGACTAGTAAACGAGCAGTACTTT. Encoded protein: CASSTAPGLVNEQYF.

This clone was observed at least ten times. Within the sample, other DNA sequences also encode this same CDR3. The chain employs TRBV12-3 or TRBV12-4 and TRBJ1-1; D might be TRBD1 (6 bases). The CDR3 loop spans 14 amino acids. V was pared by 5 bases and J by 1 base, with 11 bases between. CDR3 in amino acids: CASSLLRGNTEAFF. DNA for the CDR3: TGTGCCAGCAGTCTTCTCAGGGGGAACACTGAAGCTTTCTTT.

This clone is medium-sized in the sample. The V call is TRBV6-6, the J call TRBJ2-2; TRBD1 agrees at 9 bases. The CDR3 loop spans 18 amino acids. Germline V gene sequence: CDR1 MNHNY, CDR2 SVGAGI (reference sequence). J lost 4 bases, V lost 6 bases, and 15 bases had no gene match. CDR3 coding DNA: TGTGCCAGCAGCGCCGGGACAGGGCGGCTAATCGGCACCGGGGAGCTGTTTTTT. Translated: CASSAGTGRLIGTGELFF.

This clone was recorded many times. The V and J genes are TRBV7-6 and TRBJ1-3, with D uncertain. The germline CDR1 and CDR2 sequences are SGHVS and FNYEAQ. The CDR3 runs to 19 residues. V shed 1 base and J shed 0 bases, with 19 bases lying between them. As DNA, the CDR3 is TGTGCCAGCAGCTTAGAATTGCCCCGGACGACGAACTCTGGAAACACCATATATTTT. Encoded protein: CASSLELPRTTNSGNTIYF.

This clone ranks as medium-sized (0.01 to 0.1%). The chain employs TRBV5-1 and TRBJ2-7; D is unclear. The V gene lost 0 bases and the J gene lost 3 bases, with 7 bases spanning the gap. Germline assignment: CDR1 SGHRS and CDR2 YFSETQ. The CDR3 has 13 residues. The CDR3 loop is CASSLGPHYEQYF. CDR3 DNA sequence: TGCGCCAGCAGCTTGGGCCCGCACTACGAGCAGTACTTC.

This clone appeared many times. The J gene is TRBJ1-5, the V gene TRBV19, with unresolved D. Germline loops: CDR1 LNHDA, CDR2 SQIVND (reference sequence). There are 15 residues in the CDR3. V was trimmed by 5 bases and J by 7 bases, leaving 18 bases between them. CDR3 residues: CASSWSGGNRQPQHF. In DNA form, the CDR3 reads TGTGCCAGTAGTTGGAGTGGAGGGAATCGGCAGCCCCAGCATTTT.

This chain joins TRBV11-2 and TRBJ1-2; no clear D gene. The length of the CDR3 is 16 residues. Trimming took 2 bases from V and 5 from J, leaving 18 bases between them. Germline CDR1 and CDR2: SGHAT and FQNNGV. The CDR3 loop reads CASSLIGGLGGYGYTF. In DNA form, the CDR3 reads TGTGCCAGCAGCTTAATTGGAGGGCTGGGAGGGTATGGCTACACCTTC.

There are a few counts of this clone. V usage is TRBV19 and J usage is TRBJ1-2; possibly TRBD1 for D (6 bases). Germline V gives CDR1 LNHDA, CDR2 SQIVND (reference sequence). This CDR3 spans 12 amino acids. Trimming took 5 bases from V and 9 from J, leaving 13 bases between them. The CDR3 region is CASSETGWCYTF. The CDR3 DNA reads as TGTGCCAGTAGTGAGACAGGCTGGTGCTACACCTTC.

Many counts were recorded for this clone. V is TRBV20-1 and J is TRBJ2-1; 7 bases are shared with TRBD2. CDR3 size: 17 residues. Losses at the gene ends were 4 bases for V and 4 bases for J; bases not matched to a gene: 16. Germline CDR1 DFQATT, CDR2 SNEGSKA (reference sequence). CDR3 DNA sequence: TGCAGTGCTACCCTTCCTCGCTTGAGCGGGATTTACAATGAGCAGTTCTTC. Amino acids: CSATLPRLSGIYNEQFF.

This clone was found a few times. The junction differs from germline at one of its ends, possibly a read error. The chain couples TRBV6-1 to TRBJ2-1; D might be TRBD1 (7 bases). Per the germline V gene, CDR1 is MNHNS and CDR2 is SASEGT. This CDR3 contains 15 residues. The CDR3 loop is CASSGGGLLGTVSFF. The CDR3 nucleotides are TGCGCCAGCAGTGGAGGGGGCCTACTTGGGACAGTTTCGTTCTTC.